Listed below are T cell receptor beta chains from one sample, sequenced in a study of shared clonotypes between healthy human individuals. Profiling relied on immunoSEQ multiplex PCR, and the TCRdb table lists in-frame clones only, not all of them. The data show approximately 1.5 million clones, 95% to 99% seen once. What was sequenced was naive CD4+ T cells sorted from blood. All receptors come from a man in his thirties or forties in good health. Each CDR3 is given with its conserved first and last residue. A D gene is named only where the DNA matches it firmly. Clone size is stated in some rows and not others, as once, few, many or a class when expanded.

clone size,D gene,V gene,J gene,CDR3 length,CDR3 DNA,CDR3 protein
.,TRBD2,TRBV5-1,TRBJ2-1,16,TGCGCCAGCAGCCCGTCGGGACTAGCGGGCCACAATGAGCAGTTCTTC,CASSPSGLAGHNEQFF
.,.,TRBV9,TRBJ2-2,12,TGTGCCAGCAGCGTAGTCCTCGGGGAGCTGTTTTTT,CASSVVLGELFF
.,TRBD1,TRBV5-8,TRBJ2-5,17,TGTGCCAGCAGCTTGGTGATGGGGACAGGGTACCAAGAGACCCAGTACTTC,CASSLVMGTGYQETQYF
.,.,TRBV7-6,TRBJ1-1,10,TGTGCCAGCACTGGGACTGAAGCTTTCTTT,CASTGTEAFF
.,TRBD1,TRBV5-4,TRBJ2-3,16,TGTGCCAGCAGCTTACCGGGACAGGGTACGACAGATACGCAGTATTTT,CASSLPGQGTTDTQYF
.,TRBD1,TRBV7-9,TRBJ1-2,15,TGTGCCAGCAGCTTAGAGGGGACAGCTAACTATGGCTACACCTTC,CASSLEGTANYGYTF
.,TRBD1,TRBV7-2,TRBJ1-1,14,TGTGCCAGCAGCGCCACAGGGGGCGACACTGAAGCTTTCTTT,CASSATGGDTEAFF
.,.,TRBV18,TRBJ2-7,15,TGTGCCAGCTCACCATTGTCGGGCAGGACGTACGAGCAGTACTTC,CASSPLSGRTYEQYF
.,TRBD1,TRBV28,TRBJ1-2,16,TGTGCCAGCAGCTCTCCGGGACAGGGCCTGAACTATGGCTACACCTTC,CASSSPGQGLNYGYTF
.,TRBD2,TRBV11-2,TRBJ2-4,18,TGTGCCAGCAGCTCAACTAGCGGAGGGGGTATTAGCCATGACATTCAGTACTTC,CASSSTSGGGISHDIQYF
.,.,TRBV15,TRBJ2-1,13,TGTGCCACCACCACAATCCAGGACAATGAGCAGTTCTTC,CATTTIQDNEQFF
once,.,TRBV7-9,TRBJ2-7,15,TGTGCCAGCAGCCCCAGCGGAGGCAGGGGCTACGAGCAGTACTTC,CASSPSGGRGYEQYF
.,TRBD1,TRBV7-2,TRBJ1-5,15,TGTGCCAGCAGCTCACAATCAGGGGGACACCAGCCCCAGCATTTT,CASSSQSGGHQPQHF
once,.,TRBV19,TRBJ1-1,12,TGTGCCACCCGAACAGGGTATCTCGAAGCTTTCTTT,CATRTGYLEAFF
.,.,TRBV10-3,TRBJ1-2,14,TGTGCCATCAGTCCACCAAAAGCGGGGGTCGGCTACACCTTC,CAISPPKAGVGYTF
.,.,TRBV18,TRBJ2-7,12,TGTGCCAGCTCCCCCAAGCCCTACGAGCAGTACTTC,CASSPKPYEQYF
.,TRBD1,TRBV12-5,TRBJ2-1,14,TGTGCTAGTGGTTCCGGACAGGGCTACAATGAGCAGTTCTTC,CASGSGQGYNEQFF
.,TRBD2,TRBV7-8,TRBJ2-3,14,TGTGCCAGCAGCTCCGAGCGGGGGCGGAATACGCAGTATTTT,CASSSERGRNTQYF
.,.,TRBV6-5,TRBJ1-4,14,TGTGCCAGCAGTTACTCAGGGAGAAAGGAAAAACTGTTTTTT,CASSYSGRKEKLFF
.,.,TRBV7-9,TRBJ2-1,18,TGTGCCAGCAGTGAGGGGAGGAAGGGGCTAGCGCTTCACAATGAGCAGTTCTTC,CASSEGRKGLALHNEQFF
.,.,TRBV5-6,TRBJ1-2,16,TGTGCCAGCAGCCCGGGACGGTGGGCTACTAACTATGGCTACACCTTC,CASSPGRWATNYGYTF
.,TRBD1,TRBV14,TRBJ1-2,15,TGTGCCAGCAGCCAAGACCTGGGACAGCTATATGGCTACACCTTC,CASSQDLGQLYGYTF
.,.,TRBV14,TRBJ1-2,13,TGTGCCAGCAGCCAGGGCAACTACTATGGCTACACCTTC,CASSQGNYYGYTF
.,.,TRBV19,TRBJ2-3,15,TGTGCCAGTAGTATAGCCCAAGGCGCTAGGGATACGCAGTATTTT,CASSIAQGARDTQYF
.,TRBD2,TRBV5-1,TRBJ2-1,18,TGCGCCAGCAGCTGGGGCTTCGCTAGCGGGAATCTAGGCAATGAGCAGTTCTTC,CASSWGFASGNLGNEQFF
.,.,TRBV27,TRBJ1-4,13,TGCCCCCTCCCAGACGGAACTAATGAAAAACTGTTTTTT,CPLPDGTNEKLFF
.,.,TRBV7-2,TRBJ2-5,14,TGTGCCAGCAATAAACGGGGTCTACAAGAGACCCAGTACTTC,CASNKRGLQETQYF
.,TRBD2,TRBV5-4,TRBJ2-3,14,TGTGCCAGCAGCCTTAGCGGGAAACCAGATACGCAGTATTTT,CASSLSGKPDTQYF
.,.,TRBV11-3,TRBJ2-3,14,TGTGCCAGCAGCTTAGAGCCAGGCACAGATACGCAGTATTTT,CASSLEPGTDTQYF
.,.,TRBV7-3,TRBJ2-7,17,TGTGCCAGCAGCCGGGTGCGGCTGACAGGAACCACCTACGAGCAGTACTTC,CASSRVRLTGTTYEQYF
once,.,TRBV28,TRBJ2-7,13,TGTGCCAGCAGTTTTCAGCCGGGCTACGAGCAGTACTTC,CASSFQPGYEQYF
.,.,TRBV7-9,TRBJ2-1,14,TGTGCCAGCAGCTTAGGAGGGTCAAGTCATGAGCAGTTCTTC,CASSLGGSSHEQFF
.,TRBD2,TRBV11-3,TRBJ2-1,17,TGTGCCAGCAGCTCAAGAGATAGCGGGAGGTCCTACAATGAGCAGTTCTTC,CASSSRDSGRSYNEQFF
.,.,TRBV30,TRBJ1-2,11,TGTGCCTGGAGACAAAACTATGGCTACACCTTC,CAWRQNYGYTF
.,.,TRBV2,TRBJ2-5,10,TGTGCCAGCAGGGTTGAGACCCAGTACTTC,CASRVETQYF
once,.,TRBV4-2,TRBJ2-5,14,TGTGCCAGCAGCCAGCCCGGGCCCCTTGAGACCCAGTACTTC,CASSQPGPLETQYF